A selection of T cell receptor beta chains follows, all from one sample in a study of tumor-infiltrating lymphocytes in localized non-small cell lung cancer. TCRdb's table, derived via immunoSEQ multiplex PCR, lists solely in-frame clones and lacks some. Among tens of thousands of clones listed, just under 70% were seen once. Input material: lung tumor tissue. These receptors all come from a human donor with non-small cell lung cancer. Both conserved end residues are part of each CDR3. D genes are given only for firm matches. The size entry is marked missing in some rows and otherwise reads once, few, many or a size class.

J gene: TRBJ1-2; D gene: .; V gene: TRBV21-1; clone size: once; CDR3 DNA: TGTGCCAGCATCAATTCCAGCAGACAGGGTAGTGGGGATGGCTACACCTTC; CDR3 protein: CASINSSRQGSGDGYTF
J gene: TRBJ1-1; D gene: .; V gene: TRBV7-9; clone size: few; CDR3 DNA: TGTGCCAGCAGCCCTCAGGGTTTGCAGAACACTGAAGCTTTCTTT; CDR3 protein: CASSPQGLQNTEAFF
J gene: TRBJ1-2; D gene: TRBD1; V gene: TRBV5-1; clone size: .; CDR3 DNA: TGCGCCAGCAGCTTGGCACAGGGGGACTATGGCTACACCTTC; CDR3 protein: CASSLAQGDYGYTF
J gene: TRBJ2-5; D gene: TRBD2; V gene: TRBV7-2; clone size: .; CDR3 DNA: TGTGCCAGCAGCTTAGCTGGACTAGCGGGGGTTGAGACCCAGTACTTC; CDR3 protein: CASSLAGLAGVETQYF
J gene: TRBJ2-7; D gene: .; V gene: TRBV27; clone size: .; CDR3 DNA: TGTGCCAGCAGTAGACAGGTGCCAACCTACGAGCAGTACTTC; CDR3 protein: CASSRQVPTYEQYF
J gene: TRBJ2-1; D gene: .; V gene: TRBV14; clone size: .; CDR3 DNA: TGTGCCAGCAGCCTAGAAGGGTACAGCTCCTACAATGAGCAGTTCTTC; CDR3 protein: CASSLEGYSSYNEQFF
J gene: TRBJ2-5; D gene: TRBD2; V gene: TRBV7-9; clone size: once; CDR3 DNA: TGTGCCAGCACACACAGGTTTAGCGGGAGTGGTCAAGAGACCCAGTACTTC; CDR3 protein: CASTHRFSGSGQETQYF
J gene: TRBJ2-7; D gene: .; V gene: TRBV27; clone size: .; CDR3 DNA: TGTGCCAGCAGTTTGACGCCCCAGGATTCCTCCTACGAGCAGTACTTC; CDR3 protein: CASSLTPQDSSYEQYF
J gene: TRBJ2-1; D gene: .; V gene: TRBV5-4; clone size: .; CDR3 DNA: TGTGCCAGCAGCCCTCTGGGGGTCAATGAGCAGTTCTTC; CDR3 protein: CASSPLGVNEQFF
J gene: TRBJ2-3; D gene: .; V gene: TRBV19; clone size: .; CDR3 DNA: TGTGCCAGTAGTTCTACTCTTGGGAGTTTGGATACGCAGTATTTT; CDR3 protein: CASSSTLGSLDTQYF
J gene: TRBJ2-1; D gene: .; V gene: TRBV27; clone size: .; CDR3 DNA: TGTGCCAGCAGTTTATCCGGGGTGGGGCCGTCCTACAATGAGCAGTTCTTC; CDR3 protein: CASSLSGVGPSYNEQFF
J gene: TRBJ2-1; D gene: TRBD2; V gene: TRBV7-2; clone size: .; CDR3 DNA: TGTGCCAGCAGCTTACCGGGAAGGGGCGGGAGCGGGATATACAATGAGCAGTTCTTC; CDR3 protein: CASSLPGRGGSGIYNEQFF
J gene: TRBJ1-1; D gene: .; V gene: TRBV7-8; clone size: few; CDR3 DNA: TGTGCCAGCAGCTTAGGGGCAGGAGAAGCTTTCTTT; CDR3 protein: CASSLGAGEAFF
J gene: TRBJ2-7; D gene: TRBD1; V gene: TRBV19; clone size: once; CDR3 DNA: TGTGCCAGTAGTACCCAGGGGGCTTTCGACGAGCAGTACTTC; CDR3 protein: CASSTQGAFDEQYF
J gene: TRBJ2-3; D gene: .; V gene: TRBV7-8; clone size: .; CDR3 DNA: TGTGCCAGCAGCTATTTCTTAGGACCGATAACAGATACGCAGTATTTT; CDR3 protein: CASSYFLGPITDTQYF
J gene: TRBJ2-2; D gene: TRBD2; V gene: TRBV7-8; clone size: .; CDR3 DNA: TGTGCCAGCAGCTTAGCGCTGATGGGAGGGCCCACCGGGGAGCTGTTTTTT; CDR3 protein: CASSLALMGGPTGELFF
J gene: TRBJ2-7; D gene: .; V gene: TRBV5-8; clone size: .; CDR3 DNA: TGTGCCAGCAGCTTGGGGCAGGGGCTTGCCTACGAGCAGTACTTC; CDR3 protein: CASSLGQGLAYEQYF
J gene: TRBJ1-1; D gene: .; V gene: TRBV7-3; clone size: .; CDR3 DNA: TGTGCCAGCAGCTTAGATAGGGGGACGGTGAACACTGAAGCTTTCTTT; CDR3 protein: CASSLDRGTVNTEAFF
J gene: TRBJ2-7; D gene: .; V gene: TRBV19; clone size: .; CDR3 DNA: TGTGCCAGTAGTACCCGGGACGGAGAGTACGAGCAGTACTTC; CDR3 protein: CASSTRDGEYEQYF
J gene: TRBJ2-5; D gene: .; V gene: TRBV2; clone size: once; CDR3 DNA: TGTGCCAGCAGTGGCCGGCAGGGGACCCCCTTGAAAGAGACCCAGTACTTC; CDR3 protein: CASSGRQGTPLKETQYF
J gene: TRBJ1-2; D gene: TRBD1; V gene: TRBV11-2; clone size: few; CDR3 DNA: TGTGCCAGCAGCGACCAAGGACAGGGGAGATATGGCTACACCTTC; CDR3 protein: CASSDQGQGRYGYTF
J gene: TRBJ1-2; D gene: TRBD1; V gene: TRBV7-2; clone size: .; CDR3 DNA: TGTGCCAGCAGCTTGGGACAGTCGCTATGGGGCTACACCTTC; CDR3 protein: CASSLGQSLWGYTF
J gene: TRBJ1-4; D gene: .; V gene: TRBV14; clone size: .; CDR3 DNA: TGTGCCAGCAGCCAGAGACAGGAAGCCGGAGAAAAACTGTTTTTT; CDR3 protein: CASSQRQEAGEKLFF
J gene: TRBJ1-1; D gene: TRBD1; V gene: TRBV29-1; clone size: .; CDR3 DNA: TGCAGCGCCGACAGGGGGGCCACTGAAGCTTTCTTT; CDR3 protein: CSADRGATEAFF
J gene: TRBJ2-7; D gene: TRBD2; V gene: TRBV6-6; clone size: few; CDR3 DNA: TGTGCCAGCAGTTACTCGCTAGCGGGAGATGGCTACGAGCAGTACTTC; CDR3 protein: CASSYSLAGDGYEQYF
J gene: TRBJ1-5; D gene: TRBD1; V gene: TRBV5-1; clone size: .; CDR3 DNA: TGCGCCAGCAGACCTGGACAGGAAAATCAGCCCCAGCATTTT; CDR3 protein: CASRPGQENQPQHF
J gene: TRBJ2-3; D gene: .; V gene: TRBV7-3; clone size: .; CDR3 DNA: TGTGCCAGCAGCCCCCAGCCCGGGAGCACCACAGATACGCAGTATTTT; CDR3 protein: CASSPQPGSTTDTQYF
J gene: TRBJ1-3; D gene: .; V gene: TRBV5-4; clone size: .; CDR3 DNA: TGTGCCAGCAGCAGTGACACCTTCTCTGGAAACACCATATATTTT; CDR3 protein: CASSSDTFSGNTIYF
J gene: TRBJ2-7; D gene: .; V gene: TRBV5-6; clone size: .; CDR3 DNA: TGTGCCAGCAGTGGGTTCTCCTACGAGCAGTACTTC; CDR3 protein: CASSGFSYEQYF
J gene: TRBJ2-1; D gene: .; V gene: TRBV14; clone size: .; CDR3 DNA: TGTGCCAGCAGCCAAGTACGGGGTGCCTACAATGAGCAGTTCTTC; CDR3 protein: CASSQVRGAYNEQFF
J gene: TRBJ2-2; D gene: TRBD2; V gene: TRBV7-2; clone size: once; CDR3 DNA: TGTGCCAGCAGCTTAGGACTAGCGGGAGTCGGTGACACCGGGGAGCTGTTTTTT; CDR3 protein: CASSLGLAGVGDTGELFF
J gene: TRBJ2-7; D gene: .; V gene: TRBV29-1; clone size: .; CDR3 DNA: TGCAGCACCAGAGGGACGGACCACTACGAGCAGTACTTC; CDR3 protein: CSTRGTDHYEQYF
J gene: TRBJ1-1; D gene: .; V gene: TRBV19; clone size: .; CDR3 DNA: TGTGCCAGTAGTCTTGACCGCCTGGTAGCTTTCTTT; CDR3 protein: CASSLDRLVAFF
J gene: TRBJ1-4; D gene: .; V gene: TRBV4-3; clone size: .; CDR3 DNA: TGCGCCAGCAGCCAAGGTGGAGTCTCTAATGAAAAACTGTTTTTT; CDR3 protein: CASSQGGVSNEKLFF
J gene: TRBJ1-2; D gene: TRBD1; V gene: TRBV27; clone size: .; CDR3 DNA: TGTGCCAGCAGTCCCGGACAGGCGTACTATGGCTACACCTTC; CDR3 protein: CASSPGQAYYGYTF
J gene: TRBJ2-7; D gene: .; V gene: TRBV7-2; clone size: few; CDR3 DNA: TGTGCCAGCAGCTTAGAAGGTGTCGGACAGATCTACGAGCAGTACTTC; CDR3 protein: CASSLEGVGQIYEQYF
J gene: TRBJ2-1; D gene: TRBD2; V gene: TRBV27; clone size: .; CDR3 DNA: TGTGCCAGCAGTTTAGTGCGGGAGAGCTACAATGAGCAGTTCTTC; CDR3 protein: CASSLVRESYNEQFF
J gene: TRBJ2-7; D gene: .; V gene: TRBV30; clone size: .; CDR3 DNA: TGTGCCTGGAGTGGACTCGCCATCACAGGGCTCCACGAGCAGTACTTC; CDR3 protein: CAWSGLAITGLHEQYF
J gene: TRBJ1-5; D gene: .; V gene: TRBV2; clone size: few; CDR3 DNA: TGTGCCAGCAGTTCGGACAGAAATCAGCCCCAGCATTTT; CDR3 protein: CASSSDRNQPQHF